Below, one T cell receptor (beta chain) is given with its context. Antigen specificity is unknown. Given a much more abundant clone one base away, this may be a read error. Without the conserved terminal phenylalanine or tryptophan, this CDR3 likely stems from a read error. Template switching added a universal primer binding site, and final cDNA carried unique molecular identifiers. TCRdb re-called the 5' RACE reads with MiXCR, one entry per CDR3 protein. The profile shows 1.5 million or so distinct CDR3 sequences, 25% to 35% of them singletons. The sample comes from a study of identical twins. Findings and caveats of the study: Interpretation of the results relied on cross-sectional statistical analysis and not on following the same donors. High-abundance cord blood beta clonotypes had fewer insertions; memory repertoires showed none. Sharing of beta out-of-frame sequences by twins showed a weaker excess.

The clonotype was recovered from a newborn girl in good health. Input material: cord blood.

The CDR3 nucleotides read TGCGCCAGCAGCTTGGGTGCAACCCTAGCCAAAAACATTCAGTACTAC. This gives the protein CASSLGATLAKNIQYY. This chain connects TRBV5-1 to TRBJ2-4; the D is unclear. The germline V gene has CDR1 SGHRS and CDR2 YFSETQ. Trimming removed 0 bases at V and 0 bases at J, with 10 bases between. CDR3 length equals 16 residues.